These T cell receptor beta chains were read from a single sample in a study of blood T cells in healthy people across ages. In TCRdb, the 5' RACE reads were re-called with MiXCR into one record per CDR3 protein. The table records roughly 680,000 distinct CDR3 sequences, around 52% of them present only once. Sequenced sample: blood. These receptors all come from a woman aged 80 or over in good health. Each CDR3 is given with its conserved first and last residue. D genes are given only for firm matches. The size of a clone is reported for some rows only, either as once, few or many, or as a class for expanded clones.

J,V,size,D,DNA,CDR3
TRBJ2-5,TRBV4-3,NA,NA,TGCGCCAGCAGTCCCGGGGTAGCGGCAGAGACCCAGTACTTC,CASSPGVAAETQYF
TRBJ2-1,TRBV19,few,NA,TGTGCCAGTAGAATAGGGGGAGGCAATGAGCAGTTCTTC,CASRIGGGNEQFF
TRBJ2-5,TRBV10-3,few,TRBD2,TGTGCCGTCAGTGTCTCTCGGCTAGCGGGAGGACCGCGGCAAGAGACCCAGTACTTC,CAVSVSRLAGGPRQETQYF
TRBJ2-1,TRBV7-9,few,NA,TGTGCCAGCAGCCCTTCCACAGATTACGACGAGCAGTTCTTC,CASSPSTDYDEQFF
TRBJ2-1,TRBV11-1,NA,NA,TGTGCCAGCAGCTCGTGGGGAGAGACCCAGTTCTTC,CASSSWGETQFF
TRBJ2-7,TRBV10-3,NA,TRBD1,TGTGCCATCAAGAGGACAGGGGGAGTCTACGAGCAGTACTTC,CAIKRTGGVYEQYF
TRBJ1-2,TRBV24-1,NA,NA,TGTGCCACCCAGAACGCTTTCTATGGCTACACCTTC,CATQNAFYGYTF
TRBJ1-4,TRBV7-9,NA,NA,TGTGCCAGCAGCTCTACACCAACAACTAATGAAAAACTGTTTTTT,CASSSTPTTNEKLFF
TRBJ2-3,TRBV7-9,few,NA,TGTGCCAGCAGCTCTCAGATAACAGATACGCAGTATTTT,CASSSQITDTQYF
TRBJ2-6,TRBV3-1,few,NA,TGTGCCAGCAGCCAAGATTCCACCGAGTTTATAGCCGGGGCCAACGTCCTGACTTTC,CASSQDSTEFIAGANVLTF
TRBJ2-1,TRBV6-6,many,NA,TGTGCCAGCAGTTACTCGGCAGGGCGCAATGAGCAGTTCTTC,CASSYSAGRNEQFF
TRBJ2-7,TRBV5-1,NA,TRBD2,TGCGCCAGCAGCTTAACTAGCGGGAGCGAAAATGAGCAGTACTTC,CASSLTSGSENEQYF
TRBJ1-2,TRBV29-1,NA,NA,TGCAGCGCAGACGGGGATTACTATGGCTACACCTTC,CSADGDYYGYTF
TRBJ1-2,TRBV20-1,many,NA,TGCAGTGCCCCCGAAAGCCGGTCCTATGGCTACACCTTC,CSAPESRSYGYTF
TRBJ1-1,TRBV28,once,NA,TGTGCCAGCAGTTTACGCCTGGGCACTGAAGCTTTCTTT,CASSLRLGTEAFF
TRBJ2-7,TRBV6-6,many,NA,TGTGCCAGCAGTTACCTGAGAGACGAGCAGTACTTC,CASSYLRDEQYF
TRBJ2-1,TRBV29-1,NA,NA,TGCAGCGTTGAGGCTAGCACATATTACAATGAGCAGTTCTTC,CSVEASTYYNEQFF
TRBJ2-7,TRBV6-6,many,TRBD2,TGTGCCAGCAGTTACCCTTCGACTAGCTCCTCCTACGAGCAGTACTTC,CASSYPSTSSSYEQYF
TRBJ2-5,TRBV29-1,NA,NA,TGCAGCATTGGTGGGAGGACCTACAATGAGCAGTACTTC,CSIGGRTYNEQYF
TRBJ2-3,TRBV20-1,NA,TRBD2,TGCAGTGCTATAGCGGGAGGGCGCACAGATACGCAGTATTTT,CSAIAGGRTDTQYF
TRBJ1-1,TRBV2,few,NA,TGTGCCAGCAGTGAAAGGCAGAGGAACACTGAAGCTTTCTTT,CASSERQRNTEAFF
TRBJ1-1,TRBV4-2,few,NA,TGTGCCAGCAGCCAAATTGAGAGGGCTGAAGCTTTCTTT,CASSQIERAEAFF
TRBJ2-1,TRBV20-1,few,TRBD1,TGCAGTGCTCAGACCAGGGGGTCTAACGCGGGTGAGCAGTTCTTC,CSAQTRGSNAGEQFF
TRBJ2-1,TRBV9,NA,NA,TGTGCCAGCAGCGTAGGGGCAGTTATCTCTGAGCAGTTCTTC,CASSVGAVISEQFF
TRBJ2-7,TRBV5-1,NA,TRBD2,TGCGCCAGCAGCTACACTAGCGGGAGGATCTACGAGCAGTACTTC,CASSYTSGRIYEQYF
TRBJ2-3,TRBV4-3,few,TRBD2,TGCGCCAGCAGCCAAGATAACCGGGAGGCGCGCACAGATACGCAGTATTTT,CASSQDNREARTDTQYF
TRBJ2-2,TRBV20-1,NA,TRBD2,TGCAGTGCTCCACTTGGGACTAGCGTGAAAGGGGAGCTGTTTTTT,CSAPLGTSVKGELFF
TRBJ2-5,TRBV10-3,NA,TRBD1,TGTGCCATCAGTGAGTCTGACAGGGAAGAGACCCAGTACTTC,CAISESDREETQYF
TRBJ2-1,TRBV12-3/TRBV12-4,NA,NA,TGTGCCAGCAGTGTGAGAGCAGATGAGCAGTTCTTC,CASSVRADEQFF
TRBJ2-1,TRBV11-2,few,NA,TGTGCCAGCAGCTCACAGGATTCCAATGAGCAGTTCTTC,CASSSQDSNEQFF
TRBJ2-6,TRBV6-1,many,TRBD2,TGTGCCAGCAGTGGGATAGGGACTAGCCCCTCTGGGGCCAACGTCCTGACTTTC,CASSGIGTSPSGANVLTF
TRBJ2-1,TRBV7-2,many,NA,TGTGCCAGCAGCCAAAGTCGGGCCCCAGTCTCCAATGAGCAGTTCTTC,CASSQSRAPVSNEQFF
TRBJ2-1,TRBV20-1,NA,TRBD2,TGCAGTGCTAGAGACCAAAATAGCGGGAGTAGCTCCTACAATGAGCAGTTCTTC,CSARDQNSGSSSYNEQFF
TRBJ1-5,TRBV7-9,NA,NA,TGTGCCAACAGCTCGGGACACTCGCCCCAGCATTTT,CANSSGHSPQHF
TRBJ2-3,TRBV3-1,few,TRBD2,TGTGCCAGCAGCCAAGATCCAGGGCGGGGGAGCACAGATACGCAGTATTTT,CASSQDPGRGSTDTQYF
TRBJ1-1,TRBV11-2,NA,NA,TGTGCCAGCAGCTTCAGGGGACTACTGGACACTGAAGCTTTCTTT,CASSFRGLLDTEAFF
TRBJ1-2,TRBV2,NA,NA,TGTGCCAGCACCTATAACCGAGGACATTCCTATGGCTACACCTTC,CASTYNRGHSYGYTF
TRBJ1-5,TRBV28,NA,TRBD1,TGTGCCAGCAGTTGGAGGACAGGGACGGAGCAGCCCCAGCATTTT,CASSWRTGTEQPQHF
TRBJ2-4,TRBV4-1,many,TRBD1,TGCGCCAGCACCGGGACAGGGTCAACGAATGTTCAGTACTTC,CASTGTGSTNVQYF
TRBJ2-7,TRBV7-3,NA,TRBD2,TGTGCCAGCAGCTTTTGCGTTAGAGTGGCTAGCGGGAGGGCGGGCTCCTACGAGCAGTACTTC,CASSFCVRVASGRAGSYEQYF
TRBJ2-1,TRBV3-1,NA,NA,TGTGCCAGCAGCCGGGGGAACGGATGGGAGCAGTTCTTC,CASSRGNGWEQFF
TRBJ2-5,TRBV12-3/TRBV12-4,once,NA,TGTGCCAGCAGCCCTTCAACTAGGGAGACCCAGTACTTC,CASSPSTRETQYF
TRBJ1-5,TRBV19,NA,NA,TGTGCCAGTAGTAAGGACAGCGATCAGCCCCAGCATTTT,CASSKDSDQPQHF
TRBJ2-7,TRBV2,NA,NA,TGTGCCAGCAATGGGCAGGGCTTGAACGAGCAGTACTTC,CASNGQGLNEQYF
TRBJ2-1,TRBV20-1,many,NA,TGCAGTGCTATAATCACGCACTCCCCGAGTGAGTTCTTC,CSAIITHSPSEFF
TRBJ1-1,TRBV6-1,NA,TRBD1,TGTGCCAGCAGTCGTCGACAGGGAGGCACTGAAGCTTTCTTT,CASSRRQGGTEAFF
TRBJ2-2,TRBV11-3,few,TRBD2,TGTGCCAGCAGCTTGGGAGGGGATTCCGGGGAGCTGTTTTTT,CASSLGGDSGELFF
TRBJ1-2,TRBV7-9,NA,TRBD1,TGTGCCAGCAGCCGTTTCGGGACAGTCAGTCCCTATGGCTACACCTTC,CASSRFGTVSPYGYTF
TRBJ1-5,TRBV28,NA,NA,TGTGCCAGCAGTTTTGGGAGGGAGGATCAGCCCCAGCATTTT,CASSFGREDQPQHF
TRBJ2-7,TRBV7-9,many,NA,TGTGCCAGCAGCCCCGTTCGCGGGGCCAGCTCCTACGAGCAGTACTTC,CASSPVRGASSYEQYF
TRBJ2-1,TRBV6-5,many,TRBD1,TGTGCCAGCAGTAGACAGGGGAAGAATGAGCAGTTCTTC,CASSRQGKNEQFF
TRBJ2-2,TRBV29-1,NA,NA,TGCAGCGGTAACAGTTTTAACACCGGGGAGCTGTTTTTT,CSGNSFNTGELFF
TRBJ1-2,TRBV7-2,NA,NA,TGTGCCAGCAGCCGAACTACCCCTTCGCCTCAATATGGCTACACCTTC,CASSRTTPSPQYGYTF
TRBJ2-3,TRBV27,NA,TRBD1,TGTGCCAGCAGTACTTTCCAGGGGACAGGTACAGATACGCAGTATTTT,CASSTFQGTGTDTQYF
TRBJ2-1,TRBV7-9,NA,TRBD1,TGTGCCAGCAGCTCCCTAGGACAGGGAAGCAGTGAGCAGTTCTTC,CASSSLGQGSSEQFF
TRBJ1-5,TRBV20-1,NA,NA,TGCAGTGCTAGGGTCCCCAGCAATCAGCCCCAGCATTTT,CSARVPSNQPQHF
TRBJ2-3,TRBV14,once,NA,TGTGCCAGCAGCCAACCTCGGGGCCGAGATACGCAGTATTTT,CASSQPRGRDTQYF
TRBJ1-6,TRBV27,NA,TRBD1,TGTGCCAGCAGGACCCCGACAGGGAGGGGACTAAATTCACCCCTCCACTTT,CASRTPTGRGLNSPLHF
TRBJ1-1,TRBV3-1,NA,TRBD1,TGTGCCAGCAGCCAAGACGCAGGGGGAGGTTACACTGAAGCTTTCTTT,CASSQDAGGGYTEAFF
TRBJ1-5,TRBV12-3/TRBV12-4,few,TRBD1,TGTGCCAGCAGTCCCCGACAGGGTTATCAGCCCCAGCATTTT,CASSPRQGYQPQHF